These T cell receptor beta chains were read from a single sample in a study of CD4+ T cells in melanoma. Clones were sequenced by immunoSEQ multiplex PCR, and TCRdb holds only the in-frame ones, with some missing. The sample has about 110,000 clones, roughly 90% seen once; the top ten hold 3% to 4%. Material for sequencing was peripheral blood. All receptors come from a human donor with melanoma. The CDR3 runs from the conserved cysteine through the conserved F or W. Each record gives: J gene, V gene, D gene, clone size, CDR3 DNA, CDR3 protein. D genes are given only for firm matches. Where a row states a size, it is once, few, many or the class of an expanded clone; other rows omit it.

TRBJ2-7,TRBV27,.,.,TGTGCCAGCAGGCAAGCATACACCTACGAGCAGTACTTC,CASRQAYTYEQYF
TRBJ2-2,TRBV7-7,TRBD1,.,TGTGCCAGCAGCTTAACAGGGGCGGACACCGGGGAGCTGTTTTTT,CASSLTGADTGELFF
TRBJ2-1,TRBV7-8,.,.,TGTGCCAGCAGCTTGGGAGTCCGGCGCAACAATGAGCAGTTCTTC,CASSLGVRRNNEQFF
TRBJ2-7,TRBV7-8,TRBD1,.,TGTGCCAGCATCCTCGGGCGGGACAGGGCCTACGAGCAGTACTTC,CASILGRDRAYEQYF
TRBJ2-3,TRBV4-2,.,.,TGTGCCAGCAGTAAATCGTGGGGTACTAGCACAGATACGCAGTATTTT,CASSKSWGTSTDTQYF
TRBJ2-7,TRBV4-1,.,.,TGCGCCAGCAGCCAAGACCGGGACAACTACTACGAGCAGTACTTC,CASSQDRDNYYEQYF
TRBJ2-7,TRBV7-2,TRBD1,.,TGTGCCAGCAGCTTTAGGACAGGGAGCTACGAGCAGTACTTC,CASSFRTGSYEQYF
TRBJ1-3,TRBV5-1,.,.,TGCGCCAGCAGCTTGGAGGGCAGGGGTCAGGTATATTTT,CASSLEGRGQVYF
TRBJ2-2,TRBV7-2,TRBD1,once,TGTGCCAGCAGCCGAGGCCGGACAGGGTCGACCGGGGAGCTGTTTTTT,CASSRGRTGSTGELFF
TRBJ2-1,TRBV11-3,TRBD2,.,TGTGCCAGCAGCATTAGCGGGAGCGGCAATGAGCAGTTCTTC,CASSISGSGNEQFF
TRBJ2-3,TRBV11-2,TRBD1,.,TGTGCCAGCAGCACAGGGACAGGGGGCTACACAGATACGCAGTATTTT,CASSTGTGGYTDTQYF
TRBJ1-1,TRBV27,.,.,TGTGCCAGCAGTTTCCGGGTTGATACTGAAGCTTTCTTT,CASSFRVDTEAFF
TRBJ1-4,TRBV2,.,.,TGTGCCAGCAGTGTGGTACGGGAAAATGAAAAACTGTTTTTT,CASSVVRENEKLFF
TRBJ2-7,TRBV7-2,.,.,TGTGCCAGCAGCTTAGGAGGGGCCAGCTACGAGCAGTACTTC,CASSLGGASYEQYF
TRBJ2-2,TRBV7-6,.,.,TGTGCCAGCAGAGGCGGGGACAGAATTACCGGGGAGCTGTTTTTT,CASRGGDRITGELFF
TRBJ2-7,TRBV28,.,.,TGTGCCAGCAGTTTAATCGAGGGTCCCAGGTACGAGCAGTACTTC,CASSLIEGPRYEQYF
TRBJ2-1,TRBV11-2,TRBD1,once,TGTGCCAGCAGCTTACTCCGGGACAGATATGACCCCTACAATGAGCAGTTCTTC,CASSLLRDRYDPYNEQFF
TRBJ2-2,TRBV29-1,TRBD1,.,TGCAGCTGCACGACGCCCGGGACAGGGGTCACCGGGGAGCTGTTTTTT,CSCTTPGTGVTGELFF
TRBJ1-1,TRBV7-3,.,many,TGTGCCAGCAGCCGGGACCCAAAGAACACTGAAGCTTTCTTT,CASSRDPKNTEAFF
TRBJ1-4,TRBV11-2,.,.,TGTGCCAGCAGCTTAGACTGGGATGAAAAACTGTTTTTT,CASSLDWDEKLFF
TRBJ2-7,TRBV7-3,TRBD1,.,TGTGCCAGCAGCTTAACCCGGACAGGGAACTTATACGAGCAGTACTTC,CASSLTRTGNLYEQYF
TRBJ2-1,TRBV5-6,TRBD2,.,TGTGCCAGCAGCTTCCCAGCGGGAGAGGCCTACAATGAGCAGTTCTTC,CASSFPAGEAYNEQFF
TRBJ2-1,TRBV15,TRBD2,.,TGTGCCACCAGCAGAGAAAGACTAGCGTACAATGAGCAGTTCTTC,CATSRERLAYNEQFF
TRBJ1-4,TRBV6-5,.,.,TGTGCCAGCAGTTACAGGGAAAATGAAAAACTGTTTTTT,CASSYRENEKLFF
TRBJ2-3,TRBV9,.,.,TGTGCCAGCAGCGTAGACGGAAACCCTAGCACAGATACGCAGTATTTT,CASSVDGNPSTDTQYF
TRBJ2-5,TRBV7-6,TRBD1,few,TGTGCCAGCAGCCTGACAGGGGGCGATGAGACCCAGTACTTC,CASSLTGGDETQYF
TRBJ1-5,TRBV15,.,.,TGTGCCACCAGCCCCCGTTATAGCAATCAGCCCCAGCATTTT,CATSPRYSNQPQHF
TRBJ1-5,TRBV7-2,.,once,TGTGCCAGCAGCTCCCGGCGAGGAAGTCAGCCCCAGCATTTT,CASSSRRGSQPQHF
TRBJ2-7,TRBV15,.,.,TGTGCCACCTCACTCGGGGTCTCCTACGAGCAGTACTTC,CATSLGVSYEQYF
TRBJ1-1,TRBV6-5,.,.,TGTGCCAGCAGCCCACCGGGTAACACTGAAGCTTTCTTT,CASSPPGNTEAFF
TRBJ1-2,TRBV11-2,.,.,TGTGCCAGCAGCTTAGCAACAGCTTTTAACTATGGCTACACCTTC,CASSLATAFNYGYTF
TRBJ1-2,TRBV19,.,few,TGTGCCAGTAGTATTACGGGGAACTATGGCTACACCTTC,CASSITGNYGYTF
TRBJ2-1,TRBV7-3,TRBD2,once,TGTGCCAGCAGCCCAGGACTAGCGGGAGTTAATGAGCAGTTCTTC,CASSPGLAGVNEQFF
TRBJ2-1,TRBV15,.,.,TGTGCCACCAGCAGGGTCTTAGGGGTAGCCCGAATCAATGAGCAGTTCTTC,CATSRVLGVARINEQFF
TRBJ1-3,TRBV5-6,TRBD1,once,TGTGCCAGCAGTTTCTACGGGACAGGGATGAACTCTGGAAACACCATATATTTT,CASSFYGTGMNSGNTIYF
TRBJ2-7,TRBV19,.,.,TGTGCCAGTAGGGGGGCCTACGAGCAGTACTTC,CASRGAYEQYF
TRBJ2-1,TRBV7-7,.,few,TGTGCCAGCAGCTTAGGGACTTGGAGCAATGAGCAGTTCTTC,CASSLGTWSNEQFF
TRBJ1-6,TRBV7-2,.,.,TGTGCCAGCCGGGGCCCGAATTCACCCCTCCACTTT,CASRGPNSPLHF
TRBJ1-5,TRBV27,.,.,TGTGCCAGCAGTTTTTCCCAGGGCTCCCAGCCCCAGCATTTT,CASSFSQGSQPQHF
TRBJ2-1,TRBV9,TRBD2,.,TGTGCCAGCAGCGTTGGGGGGACTAGCGGACTTAATGAGCAGTTCTTC,CASSVGGTSGLNEQFF
TRBJ2-2,TRBV11-3,TRBD2,.,TGTGCCAGCAGCCCGGGGGTGACTAGCGGGAACACCGGGGAGCTGTTTTTT,CASSPGVTSGNTGELFF
TRBJ1-6,TRBV5-8,.,once,TGTGCCAGCAGCTCGAGGAGTAATTCACCCCTCCACTTT,CASSSRSNSPLHF
TRBJ1-5,TRBV28,.,.,TGTGCCAGCAGTTTATCGACAGGAAGCAATCAGCCCCAGCATTTT,CASSLSTGSNQPQHF
TRBJ2-1,TRBV18,TRBD2,few,TGTGCCAGCTCATTAACTAGCGGGGGCACCTACAATGAGCAGTTCTTC,CASSLTSGGTYNEQFF
TRBJ2-4,TRBV15,.,.,TGTGCCACCAGCAGAGATGTTTGGACAGAGCGGGGCATTCAGTACTTC,CATSRDVWTERGIQYF
TRBJ2-3,TRBV9,.,.,TGTGCCAGCAGCGTAGGGGGGTGGGATACGCAGTATTTT,CASSVGGWDTQYF
TRBJ2-7,TRBV7-3,.,.,TGTGCCAGCAGCTTAACAGAGGGCGAGCAGTACTTC,CASSLTEGEQYF
TRBJ2-5,TRBV7-2,.,.,TGTGCCAGCAGCAGATCGACTCCCGAGACCCAGTACTTC,CASSRSTPETQYF
TRBJ2-1,TRBV2,.,.,TGTGCCAGCACGGGGAGGAGCTCCTACAATGAGCAGTTCTTC,CASTGRSSYNEQFF
TRBJ2-7,TRBV29-1,TRBD2,.,TGCAGCGTTTTGGCTAGCGGGAGCACGGTCTACGAGCAGTACTTC,CSVLASGSTVYEQYF
TRBJ2-5,TRBV18,.,.,TGTGCCAGCTCACCCTCGACAGAAGAGACCCAGTACTTC,CASSPSTEETQYF
TRBJ1-4,TRBV4-1,.,.,TGCGCCAGCAGTAGGTATAGCGCAACTAATGAAAAACTGTTTTTT,CASSRYSATNEKLFF